The 15 T cell receptor beta chains reported below all come from one sample, sequenced in a study of cytomegalovirus exposure and HLA in healthy donors. Here immunoSEQ multiplex PCR was the method, and the copy in TCRdb shows in-frame clones only, minus some. The sample has some 120,000 clones; around 90% are singletons. Sequenced material: PBMCs. These receptors were obtained from a woman aged 18-29 years in good health and CMV-seronegative.

V and J are TRBV28 and TRBJ2-4; 8 bases are shared with TRBD1. There are 15 residues in the CDR3. J was trimmed by 11 bases and V by 3 bases; bases with no gene match: 12. The V gene's germline CDR1 is MDHEN and CDR2 SYDVKM. CDR3 bases: TGTGCCAGCAGTTTCTCCGGGACAGGAGATAGGGTTCAGTACTTC. Translating it yields CASSFSGTGDRVQYF. Complete variable domain (other parts from reference TRBV28 and TRBJ2-4): DVKVTQSSRYLVKRTGEKVFLECVQDMDHENMFWYRQDPGLGLRLIYFSYDVKMKEKGDIPEGYSVSREKKERFSLILESASTNQTSMYLCASSFSGTGDRVQYFGAGTRLSVL.

The V and J genes are TRBV12-1 and TRBJ2-1; TRBD2, the D gene given by the table, was not confirmed from the DNA. TRBV12-1 is a pseudogene segment. The CDR3 loop spans 14 amino acids. The CDR3 DNA reads TGTGCCAGCAGCTTTGGTGGGAGGAGCAGTGAGCAGTTCTTC. Translated, it gives CASSFGGRSSEQFF.

V and J are TRBV6-1 and TRBJ2-1; 12 nucleotides align to TRBD2. V gave up 7 bases and J gave up 6 bases; unmatched junction bases: 7. The CDR3 runs 15 residues. Per the germline V gene, CDR1 is MNHNS and CDR2 is SASEGT. The CDR3 sequence is CASKRLAGVGNEQFF. DNA of the CDR3: TGTGCCAGCAAGAGACTAGCGGGAGTTGGCAATGAGCAGTTCTTC.

The chain carries TRBV5-6 and TRBJ1-2; a weak D match, TRBD1 (6 bases). The CDR3 loop spans 16 amino acids. Trimming took off 5 bases at V and 0 bases at J, with 17 bases between the two ends. The V gene's germline CDR1 is SGHDT and CDR2 YYEEEE. CDR3 nucleotide sequence: TGTGCCAGCAGGATAAAAAGGGGGTCGGCTAACTATGGCTACACCTTC. It is translated as CASRIKRGSANYGYTF.

Here the CDR3 reads CASSPRRGRGTEAFF. The DNA for the CDR3 is TGTGCCAGCAGCCCTAGAAGGGGGCGAGGCACTGAAGCTTTCTTT. J is TRBJ1-1 and V is TRBV7-9; 7 nucleotides align to TRBD1. The germline gives CDR1 SEHNR, CDR2 FQNEAQ (reference sequence). CDR3 length: 15 amino acids. V dropped 5 bases and J dropped 4; count of bases not matched to a gene: 10.

This clone was picked up one time. The genes are TRBV30 and TRBJ2-1; a possible D gene is TRBD2 (5 bases). The CDR3 has 13 amino acids. V shed 3 bases and J shed 13 bases, with 19 bases lying between them. Germline lookup yields CDR1 GTSNPN and CDR2 SVGIG (reference sequence). In DNA form, the CDR3 reads TGTGCCTGGAGAACGGACGGGGAAGGTGAACAGTTCTTC. This gives the protein CAWRTDGEGEQFF.

The V gene is TRBV15, the J gene TRBJ2-3; D might be TRBD2 (5 bases). This CDR3 has 16 amino acids. CDR1 and CDR2 from the germline V gene are LNHNV and YYDKDF (reference sequence). Trimming took 4 bases from V and 0 from J, leaving 14 bases between them. The CDR3 loop is CATSKKRTQSTDTQYF. The CDR3, as DNA: TGTGCCACCAGCAAAAAGCGGACCCAGAGCACAGATACGCAGTATTTT. The variable domain in full, with the rest retrieved from reference TRBV15 and TRBJ2-3, is DAMVIQNPRYQVTQFGKPVTLSCSQTLNHNVMYWYQQKSSQAPKLLFHYYDKDFNNEADTPDNFQSRRPNTSFCFLDIRSPGLGDTAMYLCATSKKRTQSTDTQYFGPGTRLTVL.

This chain links TRBV7-2 with TRBJ2-7; 8 positions agree with TRBD1. V was clipped by 1 base and J by 0 bases; unmatched bases: 5. The germline V gene encodes CDR1 SGHTA and CDR2 FQGNSA. The CDR3 spans 16 residues. CDR3 sequence (DNA): TGTGCCAGCAGCTTAGGATGGACAGGGTTCTCCTACGAGCAGTACTTC. It yields the protein CASSLGWTGFSYEQYF.

This sequence joins TRBV10-1 and TRBJ1-2; no clear D gene. V lost 0 bases and J lost 4, with 15 bases in between. The CDR3 consists of 16 residues. The germline gives CDR1 WNHNN, CDR2 SYGVQD (reference sequence). The CDR3, as DNA: TGCGCCAGCAGTGAGTCGAGGTCCGATATCACCTATGGCTACACCTTC. This gives the protein CASSESRSDITYGYTF.

This rearrangement joins TRBV18 to TRBJ1-2, with D hard to call. Germline lookup yields CDR1 KGHSH and CDR2 LQKENI. Trimming took 3 bases from V and 4 from J, leaving 15 bases between them. The CDR3 spans 15 residues. The CDR3 here is CASSPPAPLGYGYTF. The CDR3 DNA reads TGTGCCAGCTCACCCCCGGCCCCTCTAGGCTATGGCTACACCTTC. Full variable domain (missing parts from reference TRBV18 and TRBJ1-2): NAGVMQNPRHLVRRRGQEARLRCSPMKGHSHVYWYRQLPEEGLKFMVYLQKENIIDESGMPKERFSAEFPKEGPSILRIQQVVRGDSAAYFCASSPPAPLGYGYTFGSGTRLTVV.

V and J are TRBV2 and TRBJ2-7; 9 nucleotides align to TRBD1. V trimming: 6 bases; J trimming: 5 bases; junction bases outside the gene matches: 8. This CDR3 is built from 14 residues. CDR1 and CDR2 from the germline V gene are SNHLY and FYNNEI. CDR3 bases: TGTGCCAGCAGGACCAGGGACAGGGCGGACGAGCAGTACTTC. The encoded protein is CASRTRDRADEQYF.

The rearrangement joins TRBV4-2 to TRBJ2-5; TRBD2 agrees at 10 bases. This CDR3 is 16 amino acids long. Unmatched junction bases numbered 7, after V lost 1 base and J lost 5 bases. Germline CDR1 LGHNA, CDR2 YNFKEQ. The DNA for the CDR3 is TGTGCCAGCAGCCAAGGAGAAGCGGGAGGGAGGGAGACCCAGTACTTC. Amino acid sequence: CASSQGEAGGRETQYF.

This sequence joins TRBV7-3 and TRBJ2-2; no firm D call. The CDR3 is 13 amino acids. V lost 1 base, J lost 8 bases, and 8 bases lay in between. Germline V gives CDR1 SGHTA, CDR2 FQGTGA. CDR3 in DNA: TGTGCCAGCAGCTTAAATGCAGGAGGGGAGCTGTTTTTT. It yields the protein CASSLNAGGELFF.

This clone was recorded only once. The chain recombines TRBV10-1 with TRBJ2-2; a possible D gene is TRBD2 (5 bases). Germline lookup yields CDR1 WNHNN and CDR2 SYGVQD (reference sequence). This CDR3 is built from 14 residues. V shed 3 bases and J shed 7 bases, with 12 bases lying between them. CDR3 DNA sequence: TGCGCCAGCAGTGACCGGGGATTGGGCGGGGAGCTGTTTTTT. The encoded protein is CASSDRGLGGELFF.

The chain carries TRBV7-9 and TRBJ2-1; 13 nucleotides align to TRBD2. After removal of 3 bases from V and 4 bases from J, the junction contained 0 bases not matched to a gene. This CDR3 has 15 amino acids. Germline V lookup: CDR1 SEHNR, CDR2 FQNEAQ (reference sequence). The CDR3 sequence is CASSLGLAGYNEQFF. The CDR3, as DNA: TGTGCCAGCAGCTTGGGACTAGCGGGGTACAATGAGCAGTTCTTC.